This TCR beta chain was documented in a study of shared clonotypes between healthy human individuals. Deep level was the assay's run setting. Assay used: immunoSEQ multiplex PCR; TCRdb lists only in-frame clones, some missing. This repertoire shows about 2 million clones, 85% to 95% found once; its top ten account for more than 0.1%. With V trimmed by 0 bases and J by 13 bases, 2 bases remained unmatched. This CDR3 is built from 12 residues. Looked up from germline, CDR1 is GTSNPN and CDR2 is SVGIG (reference sequence). Donors, healthy HIV-negative adults, lacked recent acute infections or vaccinations.

Sequencing used naive CD4+ T cells sorted from blood. Regarding subset: CD45RA+ positively selected. The J gene is TRBJ2-2, the V gene TRBV30; the match to TRBD2 covers 10 bases. The sequence came from a man aged 18 to 35 in good health. This chain's CDR3 is CAWSVLAGLLFF. Written as DNA, the CDR3 is TGTGCCTGGAGTGTACTAGCGGGATTGCTGTTTTTT.